The source of this TCR beta chain is a study of shared clonotypes between healthy human individuals. About the research overall: Plates per donor: three CD4 naive, three CD4 memory, two CD8 naive, one CD8 memory.

Assay used: immunoSEQ multiplex PCR; TCRdb lists only in-frame clones, some missing. The table shows 2 million to 2.5 million clones, with more than 90% occurring only once. Trimming took 2 bases from V and 1 from J, leaving 11 bases between them. This CDR3 comprises 15 residues. Per the germline V gene, CDR1 is MGHDK and CDR2 is SYGVNS. Sequenced input: naive CD4+ T cells sorted from blood. Subset meaning: CD45RA+ positively selected. The source is a man aged 18 to 29 in good health. The chain joins TRBV25-1 to TRBJ2-5; unclear D gene. This CDR3 is CASSEGFASQETQYF. The CDR3 DNA follows: TGTGCCAGCAGTGAAGGGTTTGCTAGCCAAGAGACCCAGTACTTC.